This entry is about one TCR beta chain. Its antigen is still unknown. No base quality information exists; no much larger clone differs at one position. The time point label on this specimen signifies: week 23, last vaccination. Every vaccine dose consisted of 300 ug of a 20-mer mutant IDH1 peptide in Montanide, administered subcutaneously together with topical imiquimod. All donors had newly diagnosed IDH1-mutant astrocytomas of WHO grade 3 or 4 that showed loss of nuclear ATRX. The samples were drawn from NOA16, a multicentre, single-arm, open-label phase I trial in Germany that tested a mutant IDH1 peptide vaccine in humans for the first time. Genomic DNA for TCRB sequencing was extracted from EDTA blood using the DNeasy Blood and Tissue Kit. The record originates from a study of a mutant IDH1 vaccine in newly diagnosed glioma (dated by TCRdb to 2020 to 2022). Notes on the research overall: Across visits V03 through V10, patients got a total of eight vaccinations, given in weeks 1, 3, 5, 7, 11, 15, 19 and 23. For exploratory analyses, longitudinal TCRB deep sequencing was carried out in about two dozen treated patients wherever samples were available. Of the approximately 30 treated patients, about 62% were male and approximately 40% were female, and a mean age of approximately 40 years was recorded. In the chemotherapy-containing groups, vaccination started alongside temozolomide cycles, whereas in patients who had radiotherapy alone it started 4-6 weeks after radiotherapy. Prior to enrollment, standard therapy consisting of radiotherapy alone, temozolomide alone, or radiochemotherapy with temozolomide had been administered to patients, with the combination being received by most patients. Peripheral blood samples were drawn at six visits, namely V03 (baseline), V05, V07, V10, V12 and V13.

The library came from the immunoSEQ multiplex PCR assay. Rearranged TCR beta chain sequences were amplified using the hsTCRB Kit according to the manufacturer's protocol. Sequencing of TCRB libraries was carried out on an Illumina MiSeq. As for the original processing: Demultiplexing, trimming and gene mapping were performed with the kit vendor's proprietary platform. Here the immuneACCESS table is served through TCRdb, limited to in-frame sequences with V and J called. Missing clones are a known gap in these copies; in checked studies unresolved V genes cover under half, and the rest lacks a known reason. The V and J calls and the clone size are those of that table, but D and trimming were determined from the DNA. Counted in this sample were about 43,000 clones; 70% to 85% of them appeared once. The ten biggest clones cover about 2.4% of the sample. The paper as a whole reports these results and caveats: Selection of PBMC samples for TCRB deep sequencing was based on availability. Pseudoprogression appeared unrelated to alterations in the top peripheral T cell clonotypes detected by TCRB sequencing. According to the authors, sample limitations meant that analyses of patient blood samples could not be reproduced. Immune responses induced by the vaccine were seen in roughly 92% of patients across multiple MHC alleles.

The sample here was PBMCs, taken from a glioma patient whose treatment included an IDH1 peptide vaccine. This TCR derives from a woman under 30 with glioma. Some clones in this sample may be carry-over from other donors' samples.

The CDR3 is CAISDQAIAGDEQYF. The sequence in DNA is TGTGCCATCAGCGACCAAGCTATAGCTGGGGACGAGCAGTACTTC. The rearrangement combines TRBV10-3 with TRBJ2-7, with the D gene not clear enough to name. V drops 6 bases and J drops 5 bases, leaving 20 bases in between. For CDR1 and CDR2, the germline V gene lists ENHRY and SYGVKD. The CDR3 runs 15 amino acids, cysteine and phenylalanine included. The retained sequence is limited to the CDR3, 45 bases, with the frame set at the first base.